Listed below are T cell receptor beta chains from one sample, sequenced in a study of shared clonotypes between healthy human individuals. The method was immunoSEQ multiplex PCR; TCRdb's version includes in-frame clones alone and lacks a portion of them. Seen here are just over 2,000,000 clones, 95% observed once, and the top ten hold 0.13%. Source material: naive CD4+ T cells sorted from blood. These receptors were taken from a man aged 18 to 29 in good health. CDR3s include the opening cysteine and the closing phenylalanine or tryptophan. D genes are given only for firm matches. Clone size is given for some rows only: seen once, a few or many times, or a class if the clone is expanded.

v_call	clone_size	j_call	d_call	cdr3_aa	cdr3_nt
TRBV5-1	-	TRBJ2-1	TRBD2	CASSLAGLAGVSDEQFF	TGCGCCAGCAGCTTGGCCGGACTAGCGGGAGTGAGCGATGAGCAGTTCTTC
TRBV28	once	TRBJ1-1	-	CASSSSGPSTEAFF	TGTGCCAGCAGTTCCTCCGGCCCGAGCACTGAAGCTTTCTTT
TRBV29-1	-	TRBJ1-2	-	CSVAKETNYGYTF	TGCAGCGTTGCTAAGGAGACTAACTATGGCTACACCTTC
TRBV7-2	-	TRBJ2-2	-	CASSFPPTPRGTGELFF	TGTGCCAGCAGCTTTCCTCCGACCCCAAGAGGTACCGGGGAGCTGTTTTTT
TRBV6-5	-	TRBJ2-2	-	CASRSGLKTGELFF	TGTGCCAGCAGAAGCGGCCTTAAAACCGGGGAGCTGTTTTTT
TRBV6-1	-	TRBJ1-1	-	CASSNTYEAFF	TGTGCCAGCAGCAACACATATGAAGCTTTCTTT
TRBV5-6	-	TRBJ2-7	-	CASSHARYEQYF	TGTGCCAGCAGCCATGCCCGGTACGAGCAGTACTTC
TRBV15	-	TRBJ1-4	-	CATSREGKGNEKLFF	TGTGCCACCAGCAGAGAGGGGAAGGGAAATGAAAAACTGTTTTTT
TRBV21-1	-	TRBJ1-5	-	CASSTRTGRAKQPQHF	TGTGCCAGCAGCACCCGGACAGGGAGGGCCAAACAGCCCCAGCATTTT
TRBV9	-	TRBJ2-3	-	CASSVSGGSTDTQYF	TGTGCCAGCAGCGTATCTGGGGGAAGCACAGATACGCAGTATTTT
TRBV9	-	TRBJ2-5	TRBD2	CASSVVRAGVETQYF	TGTGCCAGCAGCGTAGTCCGAGCGGGGGTAGAGACCCAGTACTTC
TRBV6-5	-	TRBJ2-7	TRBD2	CASSYSKSGGSHEQYF	TGTGCCAGCAGTTACTCCAAGTCGGGAGGGTCCCACGAGCAGTACTTC
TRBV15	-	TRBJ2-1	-	CATSSGGTSYNEQFF	TGTGCCACCAGCAGTGGGGGGACCTCCTACAATGAGCAGTTCTTC
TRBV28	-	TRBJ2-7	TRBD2	CASSLAGGRDYEQYF	TGTGCCAGCAGCCTTGCGGGGGGGAGAGACTACGAGCAGTACTTC
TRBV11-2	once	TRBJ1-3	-	CASSQDWLPGNTIYF	TGTGCCAGCAGCCAGGACTGGCTGCCTGGAAACACCATATATTTT
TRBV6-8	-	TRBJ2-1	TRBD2	CASSPPGLAEHEQFF	TGTGCCAGCAGTCCCCCGGGACTAGCGGAGCATGAGCAGTTCTTC
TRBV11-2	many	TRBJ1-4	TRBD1	CASSLSQGANEKLFF	TGTGCCAGCAGCTTATCGCAGGGGGCAAATGAAAAACTGTTTTTT
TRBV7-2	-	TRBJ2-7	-	CASSQARPRSYTEQYF	TGTGCCAGCAGCCAAGCTAGGCCGAGGAGTTATACCGAGCAGTACTTC
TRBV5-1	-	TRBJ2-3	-	CASSPPSDTQYF	TGCGCCAGCAGCCCCCCATCAGATACGCAGTATTTT
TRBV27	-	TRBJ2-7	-	CASSLIGGIEQYF	TGTGCCAGCAGCCTCATAGGAGGGATCGAGCAGTACTTC
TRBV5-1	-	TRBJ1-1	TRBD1	CASNRGQQNTEAFF	TGCGCCAGCAACAGGGGACAACAGAACACTGAAGCTTTCTTT
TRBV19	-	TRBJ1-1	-	CASSLISGLLNTEAFF	TGTGCCAGTAGTCTGATTTCGGGACTCCTAAACACTGAAGCTTTCTTT
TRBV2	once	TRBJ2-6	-	CASSESAQGANVLTF	TGTGCCAGCAGTGAGAGCGCCCAGGGGGCCAACGTCCTGACTTTC
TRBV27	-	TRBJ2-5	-	CASSLLGIGETQYF	TGTGCCAGCAGTTTACTCGGGATTGGTGAGACCCAGTACTTC
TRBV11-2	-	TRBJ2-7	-	CASSIRIANEQYF	TGTGCCAGCAGCATACGCATCGCCAACGAGCAGTACTTC
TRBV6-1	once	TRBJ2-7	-	CASSGSKSSYEQYF	TGTGCCAGCAGTGGGTCGAAGTCGTCCTACGAGCAGTACTTC